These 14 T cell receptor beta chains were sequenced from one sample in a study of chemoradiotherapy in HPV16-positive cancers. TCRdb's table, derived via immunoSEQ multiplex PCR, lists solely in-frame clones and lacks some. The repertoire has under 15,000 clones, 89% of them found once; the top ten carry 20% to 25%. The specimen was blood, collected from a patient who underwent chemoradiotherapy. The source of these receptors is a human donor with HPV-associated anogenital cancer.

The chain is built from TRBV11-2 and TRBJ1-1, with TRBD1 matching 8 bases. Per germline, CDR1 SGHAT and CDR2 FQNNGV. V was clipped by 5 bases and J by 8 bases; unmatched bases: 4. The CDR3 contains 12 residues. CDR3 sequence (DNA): TGTGCCAGCAGCGTGGACAGGGCCGAAGCTTTCTTT. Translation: CASSVDRAEAFF.

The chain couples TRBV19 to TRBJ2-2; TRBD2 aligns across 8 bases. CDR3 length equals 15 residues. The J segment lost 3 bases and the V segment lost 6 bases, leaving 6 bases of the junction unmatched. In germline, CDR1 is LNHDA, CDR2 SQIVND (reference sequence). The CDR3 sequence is CASSTLAAHTGELFF. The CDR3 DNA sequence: TGTGCCAGTAGCACACTAGCGGCGCACACCGGGGAGCTGTTTTTT. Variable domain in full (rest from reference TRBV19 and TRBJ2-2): DGGITQSPKYLFRKEGQNVTLSCEQNLNHDAMYWYRQDPGQGLRLIYYSQIVNDFQKGDIAEGYSVSREKKESFPLTVTSAQKNPTAFYLCASSTLAAHTGELFFGEGSRLTVL.

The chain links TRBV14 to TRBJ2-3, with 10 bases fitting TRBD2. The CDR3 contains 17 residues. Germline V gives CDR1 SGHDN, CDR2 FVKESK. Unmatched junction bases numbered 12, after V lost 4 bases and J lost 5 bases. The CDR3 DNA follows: TGTGCCAGCAGCCTACAGGGTTCAGCTAGCGGGAGAGATACGCAGTATTTT. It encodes CASSLQGSASGRDTQYF.

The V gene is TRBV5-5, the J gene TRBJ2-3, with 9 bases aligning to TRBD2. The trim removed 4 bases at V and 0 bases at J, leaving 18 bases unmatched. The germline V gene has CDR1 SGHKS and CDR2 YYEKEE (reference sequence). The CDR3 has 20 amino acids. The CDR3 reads CASSPGAGAGGPYSTDTQYF. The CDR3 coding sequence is TGTGCCAGCAGCCCTGGGGCGGGTGCGGGAGGGCCCTACAGCACAGATACGCAGTATTTT.

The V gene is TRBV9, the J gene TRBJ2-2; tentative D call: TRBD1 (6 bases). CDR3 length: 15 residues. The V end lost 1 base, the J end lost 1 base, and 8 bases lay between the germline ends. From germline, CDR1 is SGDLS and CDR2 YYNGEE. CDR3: CASSVQGMNTGELFF. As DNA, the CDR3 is TGTGCCAGCAGCGTACAGGGGATGAACACCGGGGAGCTGTTTTTT.

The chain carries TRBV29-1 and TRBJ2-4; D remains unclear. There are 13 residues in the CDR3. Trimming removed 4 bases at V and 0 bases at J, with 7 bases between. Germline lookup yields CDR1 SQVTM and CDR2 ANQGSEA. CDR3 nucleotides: TGCAGCGTTGTATCTCTAGCCAAAAACATTCAGTACTTC. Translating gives CSVVSLAKNIQYF. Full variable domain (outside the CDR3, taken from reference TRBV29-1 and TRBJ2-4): SAVISQKPSRDICQRGTSLTIQCQVDSQVTMMFWYRQQPGQSLTLIATANQGSEATYESGFVIDKFPISRPNLTFSTLTVSNMSPEDSSIYLCSVVSLAKNIQYFGAGTRLSVL.

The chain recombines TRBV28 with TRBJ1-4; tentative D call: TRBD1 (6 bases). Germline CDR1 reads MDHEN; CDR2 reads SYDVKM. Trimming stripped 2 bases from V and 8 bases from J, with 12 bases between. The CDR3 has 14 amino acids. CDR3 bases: TGTGCCAGCAGTTTAGGCAGGGGCCTCGAAAAACTGTTTTTT. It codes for CASSLGRGLEKLFF.

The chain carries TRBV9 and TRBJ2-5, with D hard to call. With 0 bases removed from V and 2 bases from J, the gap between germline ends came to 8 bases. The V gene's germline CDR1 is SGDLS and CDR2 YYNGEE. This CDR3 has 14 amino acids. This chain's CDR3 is CASSVEGLQETQYF. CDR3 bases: TGTGCCAGCAGCGTAGAAGGGCTGCAAGAGACCCAGTACTTC. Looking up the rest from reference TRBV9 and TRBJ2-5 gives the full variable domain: DSGVTQTPKHLITATGQRVTLRCSPRSGDLSVYWYQQSLDQGLQFLIQYYNGEERAKGNILERFSAQQFPDLHSELNLSSLELGDSALYFCASSVEGLQETQYFGPGTRLLVL.

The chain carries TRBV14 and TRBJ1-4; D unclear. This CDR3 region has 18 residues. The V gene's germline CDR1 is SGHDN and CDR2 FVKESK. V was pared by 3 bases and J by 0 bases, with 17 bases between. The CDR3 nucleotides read TGTGCCAGCAGCCAGCGCTCGGTTTCAATGGCAACTAATGAAAAACTGTTTTTT. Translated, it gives CASSQRSVSMATNEKLFF.

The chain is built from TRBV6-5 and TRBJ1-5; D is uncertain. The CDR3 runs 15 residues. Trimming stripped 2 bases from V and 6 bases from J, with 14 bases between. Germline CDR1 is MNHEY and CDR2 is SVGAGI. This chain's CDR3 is CASSYGRLSAQPQHF. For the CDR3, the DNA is TGTGCCAGCAGTTACGGCAGGTTAAGTGCTCAGCCCCAGCATTTT.

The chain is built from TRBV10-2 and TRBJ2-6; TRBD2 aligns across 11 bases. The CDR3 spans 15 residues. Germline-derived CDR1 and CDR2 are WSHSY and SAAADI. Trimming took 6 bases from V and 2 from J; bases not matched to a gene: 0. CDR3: CASRTSGTGANVLTF. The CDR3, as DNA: TGCGCCAGCAGGACTAGCGGGACTGGGGCCAACGTCCTGACTTTC.

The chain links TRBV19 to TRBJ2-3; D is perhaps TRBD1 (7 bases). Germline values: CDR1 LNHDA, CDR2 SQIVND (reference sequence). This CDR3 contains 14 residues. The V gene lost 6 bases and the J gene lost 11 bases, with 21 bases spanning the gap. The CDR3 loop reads CASSFRGDPSGQYF. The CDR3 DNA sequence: TGTGCCAGTAGCTTCAGGGGGGACCCTTCGGGGCAGTATTTT. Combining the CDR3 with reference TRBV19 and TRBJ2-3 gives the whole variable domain DGGITQSPKYLFRKEGQNVTLSCEQNLNHDAMYWYRQDPGQGLRLIYYSQIVNDFQKGDIAEGYSVSREKKESFPLTVTSAQKNPTAFYLCASSFRGDPSGQYFGPGTRLTVL.

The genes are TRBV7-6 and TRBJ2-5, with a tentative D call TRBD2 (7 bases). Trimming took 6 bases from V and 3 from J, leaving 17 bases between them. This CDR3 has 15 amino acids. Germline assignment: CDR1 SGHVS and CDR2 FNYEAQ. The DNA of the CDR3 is TGTGCCAGCAGTGGGGGGGCCGACGGTAAAGAGACCCAGTACTTC. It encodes CASSGGADGKETQYF.

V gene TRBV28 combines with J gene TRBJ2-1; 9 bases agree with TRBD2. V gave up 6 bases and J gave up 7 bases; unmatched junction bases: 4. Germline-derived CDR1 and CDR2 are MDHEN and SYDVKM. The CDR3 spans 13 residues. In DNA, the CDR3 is TGTGCCAGCAGCCTGGGACTAGCAAATGAGCAGTTCTTC. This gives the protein CASSLGLANEQFF. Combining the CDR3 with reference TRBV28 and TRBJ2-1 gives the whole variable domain DVKVTQSSRYLVKRTGEKVFLECVQDMDHENMFWYRQDPGLGLRLIYFSYDVKMKEKGDIPEGYSVSREKKERFSLILESASTNQTSMYLCASSLGLANEQFFGPGTRLTVL.